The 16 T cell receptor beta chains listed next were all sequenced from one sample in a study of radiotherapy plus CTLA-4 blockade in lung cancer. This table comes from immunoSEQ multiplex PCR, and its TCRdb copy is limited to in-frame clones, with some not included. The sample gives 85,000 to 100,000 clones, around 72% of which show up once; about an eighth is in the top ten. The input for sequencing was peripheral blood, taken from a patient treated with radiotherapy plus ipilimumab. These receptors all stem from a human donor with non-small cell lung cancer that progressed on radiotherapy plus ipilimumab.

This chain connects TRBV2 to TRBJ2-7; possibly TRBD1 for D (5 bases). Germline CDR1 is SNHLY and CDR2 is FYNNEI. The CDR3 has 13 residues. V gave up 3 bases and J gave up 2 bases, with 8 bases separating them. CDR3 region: CASSDRATYEQYF. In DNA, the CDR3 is TGTGCCAGCAGTGACAGGGCAACCTACGAGCAGTACTTC.

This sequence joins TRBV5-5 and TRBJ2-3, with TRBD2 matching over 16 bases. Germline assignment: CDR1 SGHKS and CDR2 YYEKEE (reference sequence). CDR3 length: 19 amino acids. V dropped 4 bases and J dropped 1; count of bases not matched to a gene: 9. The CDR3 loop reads CASSGGTSGRAWRTDTQYF. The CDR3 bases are TGTGCCAGCAGCGGCGGGACTAGCGGGAGGGCCTGGCGCACAGATACGCAGTATTTT.

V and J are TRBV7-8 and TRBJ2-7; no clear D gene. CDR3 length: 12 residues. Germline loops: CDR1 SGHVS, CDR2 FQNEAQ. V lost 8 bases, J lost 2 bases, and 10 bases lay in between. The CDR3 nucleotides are TGTGCCAGCGCTGGGCAAACCTACGAGCAGTACTTC. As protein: CASAGQTYEQYF. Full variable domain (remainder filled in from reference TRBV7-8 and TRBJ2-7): GAGVSQSPRYKVAKRGQDVALRCDPISGHVSLFWYQQALGQGPEFLTYFQNEAQLDKSGLPSDRFFAERPEGSVSTLKIQRTQQEDSAVYLCASAGQTYEQYFGPGTRLTVT.

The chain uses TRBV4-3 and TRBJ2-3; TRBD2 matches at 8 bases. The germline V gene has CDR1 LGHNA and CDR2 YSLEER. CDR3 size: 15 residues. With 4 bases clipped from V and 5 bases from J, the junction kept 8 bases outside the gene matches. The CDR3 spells CASSPRSGGLDTQYF. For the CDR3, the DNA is TGCGCCAGCAGCCCGCGGTCGGGGGGGCTAGATACGCAGTATTTT.

CDR3 in DNA: TGTGCCAGCAGCTTAGGGTACAATGAGCAGTTCTTC. It is translated as CASSLGYNEQFF. This rearrangement joins TRBV7-9 to TRBJ2-1; D ambiguous. Germline values: CDR1 SEHNR, CDR2 FQNEAQ (reference sequence). This CDR3 comprises 12 residues. V was trimmed by 1 base and J by 4 bases, leaving 2 bases between them.

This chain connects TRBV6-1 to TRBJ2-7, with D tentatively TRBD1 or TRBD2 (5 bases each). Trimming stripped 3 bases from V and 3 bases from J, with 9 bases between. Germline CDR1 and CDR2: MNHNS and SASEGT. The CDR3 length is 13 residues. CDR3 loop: CASSDWGNYEQYF. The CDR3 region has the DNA TGTGCCAGCAGTGATTGGGGGAACTACGAGCAGTACTTC.

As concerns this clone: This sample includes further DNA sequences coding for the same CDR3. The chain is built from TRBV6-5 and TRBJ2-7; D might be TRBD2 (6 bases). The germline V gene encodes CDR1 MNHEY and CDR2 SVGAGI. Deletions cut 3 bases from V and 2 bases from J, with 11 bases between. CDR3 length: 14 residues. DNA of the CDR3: TGTGCCAGCAGTTATTCTACGGGAGCCTACGAGCAGTACTTC. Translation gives CASSYSTGAYEQYF.

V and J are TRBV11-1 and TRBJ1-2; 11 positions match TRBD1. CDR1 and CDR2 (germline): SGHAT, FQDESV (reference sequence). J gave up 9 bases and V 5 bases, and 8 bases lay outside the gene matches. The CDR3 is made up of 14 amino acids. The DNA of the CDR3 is TGTGCCAGCAGCCCCGGACAGGGGGCGTCGAGCTACACCTTC. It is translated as CASSPGQGASSYTF.

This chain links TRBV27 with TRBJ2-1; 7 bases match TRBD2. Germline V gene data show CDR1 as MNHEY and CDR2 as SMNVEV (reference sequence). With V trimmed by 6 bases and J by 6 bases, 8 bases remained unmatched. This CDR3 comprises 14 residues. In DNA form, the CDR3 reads TGTGCCAGCAGGATCTCCGGGACTACCAATGAGCAGTTCTTC. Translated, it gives CASRISGTTNEQFF.

The CDR3 bases are TGTGCCAGCAGCTTAAGCGGCAACCCCTACAATGAGCAGTTCTTC. It translates to CASSLSGNPYNEQFF. This sequence joins TRBV11-1 and TRBJ2-1; a weak D match, TRBD2 (5 bases). The germline gives CDR1 SGHAT, CDR2 FQDESV (reference sequence). Trimming stripped 2 bases from V and 2 bases from J, with 10 bases between. The CDR3 contains 15 residues. The entire variable domain, with the rest obtained from reference TRBV11-1 and TRBJ2-1, is as follows: EAEVAQSPRYKITEKSQAVAFWCDPISGHATLYWYRQILGQGPELLVQFQDESVVDDSQLPKDRFSAERLKGVDSTLKIQPAELGDSAMYLCASSLSGNPYNEQFFGPGTRLTVL.

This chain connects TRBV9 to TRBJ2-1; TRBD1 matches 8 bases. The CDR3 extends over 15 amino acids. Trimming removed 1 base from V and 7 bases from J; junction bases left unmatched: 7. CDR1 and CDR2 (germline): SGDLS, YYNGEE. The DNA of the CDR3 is TGTGCCAGCAGCGTATTGGACAGGGTAGGTAATGAGCAGTTCTTC. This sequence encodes CASSVLDRVGNEQFF.

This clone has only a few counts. CDR3 in amino acids: CASSPDREREPQHF. The CDR3 nucleotides read TGTGCCAGCAGCCCTGACAGGGAGCGAGAACCCCAGCATTTT. This chain joins TRBV5-4 and TRBJ1-5, with 7 bases that match TRBD1. The CDR3 contains 14 residues. From germline, CDR1 is SGHNT and CDR2 YYREEE (reference sequence). J lost 10 bases, V lost 4 bases, and 11 bases had no gene match. Full variable domain (remainder filled in from reference TRBV5-4 and TRBJ1-5): ETGVTQSPTHLIKTRGQQVTLRCSSQSGHNTVSWYQQALGQGPQFIFQYYREEENGRGNFPPRFSGLQFPNYSSELNVNALELDDSALYLCASSPDREREPQHFGDGTRLSIL.

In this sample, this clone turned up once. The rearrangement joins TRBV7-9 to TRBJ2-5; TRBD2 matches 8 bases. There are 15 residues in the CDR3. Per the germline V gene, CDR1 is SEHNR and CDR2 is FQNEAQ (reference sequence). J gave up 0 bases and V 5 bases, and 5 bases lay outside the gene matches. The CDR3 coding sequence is TGTGCCAGCAGCGATGGCGGGGGGTACCAAGAGACCCAGTACTTC. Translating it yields CASSDGGGYQETQYF.

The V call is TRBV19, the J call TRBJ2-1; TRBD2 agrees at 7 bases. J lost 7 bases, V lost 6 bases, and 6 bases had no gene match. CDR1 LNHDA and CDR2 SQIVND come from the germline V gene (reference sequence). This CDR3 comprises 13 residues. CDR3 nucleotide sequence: TGTGCCAGTAGCCTGATGGGGGGGAATGAGCAGTTCTTC. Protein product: CASSLMGGNEQFF.

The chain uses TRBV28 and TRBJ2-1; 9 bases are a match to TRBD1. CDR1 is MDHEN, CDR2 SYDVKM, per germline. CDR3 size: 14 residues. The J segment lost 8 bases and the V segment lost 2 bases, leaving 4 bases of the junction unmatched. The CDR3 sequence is CASSLGDRVDEQFF. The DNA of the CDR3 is TGTGCCAGCAGTTTAGGGGACAGGGTGGATGAGCAGTTCTTC.

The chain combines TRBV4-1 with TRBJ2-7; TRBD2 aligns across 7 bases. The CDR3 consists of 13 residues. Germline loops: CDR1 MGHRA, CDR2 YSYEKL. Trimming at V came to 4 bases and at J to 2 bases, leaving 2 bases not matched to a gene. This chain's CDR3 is CASSRGGAYEQYF. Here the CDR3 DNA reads TGCGCCAGCAGCCGGGGGGGAGCCTACGAGCAGTACTTC.